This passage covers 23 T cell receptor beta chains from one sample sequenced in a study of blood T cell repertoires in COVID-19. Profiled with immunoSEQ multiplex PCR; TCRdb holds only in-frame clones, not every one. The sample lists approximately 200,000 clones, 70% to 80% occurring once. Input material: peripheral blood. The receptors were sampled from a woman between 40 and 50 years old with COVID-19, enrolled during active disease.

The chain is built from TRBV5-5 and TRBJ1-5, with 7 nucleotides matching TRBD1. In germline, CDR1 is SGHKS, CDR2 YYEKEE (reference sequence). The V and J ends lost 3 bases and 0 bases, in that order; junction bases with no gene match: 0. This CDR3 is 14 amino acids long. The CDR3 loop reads CASSWDSSNQPQHF. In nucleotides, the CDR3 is TGTGCCAGCAGCTGGGACAGTAGCAATCAGCCCCAGCATTTT.

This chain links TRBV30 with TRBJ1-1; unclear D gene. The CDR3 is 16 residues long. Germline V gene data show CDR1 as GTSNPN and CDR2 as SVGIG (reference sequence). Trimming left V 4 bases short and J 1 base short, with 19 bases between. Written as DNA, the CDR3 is TGTGCCTGGAAGGGAGGTTACCCGACACCGAACACTGAAGCTTTCTTT. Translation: CAWKGGYPTPNTEAFF. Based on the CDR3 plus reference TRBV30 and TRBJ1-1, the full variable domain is SQTIHQWPATLVQPVGSPLSLECTVEGTSNPNLYWYRQAAGRGLQLLFYSVGIGQISSEVPQNLSASRPQDRQFILSSKKLLLSDSGFYLCAWKGGYPTPNTEAFFGQGTRLTVV.

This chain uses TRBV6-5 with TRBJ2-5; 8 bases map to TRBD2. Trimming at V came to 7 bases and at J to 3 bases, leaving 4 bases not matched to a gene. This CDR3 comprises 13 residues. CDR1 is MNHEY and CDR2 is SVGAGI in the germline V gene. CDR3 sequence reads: CASTPAGEETQYF. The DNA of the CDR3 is TGTGCCAGCACTCCAGCGGGGGAAGAGACCCAGTACTTC.

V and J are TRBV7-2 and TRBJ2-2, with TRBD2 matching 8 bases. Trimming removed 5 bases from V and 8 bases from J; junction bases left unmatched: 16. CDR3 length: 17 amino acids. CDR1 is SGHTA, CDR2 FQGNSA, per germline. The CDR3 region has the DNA TGTGCCAGCAGCCCCCGGGCGATTAAACGGGGGGGTGGGGAGCTGTTTTTT. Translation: CASSPRAIKRGGGELFF.

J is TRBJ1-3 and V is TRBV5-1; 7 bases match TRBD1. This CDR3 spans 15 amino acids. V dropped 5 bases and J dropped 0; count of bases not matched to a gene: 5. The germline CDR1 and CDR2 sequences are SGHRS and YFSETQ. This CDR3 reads CASRLTGISGNTIYF. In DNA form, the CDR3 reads TGCGCCAGCAGATTGACAGGGATCTCTGGAAACACCATATATTTT.

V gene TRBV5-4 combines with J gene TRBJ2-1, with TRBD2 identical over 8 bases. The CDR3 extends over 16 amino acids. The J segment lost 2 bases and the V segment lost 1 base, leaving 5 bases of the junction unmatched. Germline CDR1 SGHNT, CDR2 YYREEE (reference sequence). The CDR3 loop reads CASSLLTGGPYNEQFF. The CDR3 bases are TGTGCCAGCAGCTTGCTTACGGGAGGGCCCTACAATGAGCAGTTCTTC.

For the CDR3, the DNA is TGCAGCGTTGGTCTCCAGGTCAATCAGCCCCAGCATTTT. Translating it yields CSVGLQVNQPQHF. The chain has TRBV29-1 and TRBJ1-5; D is unclear. Trimming pared 4 bases from V and 3 bases from J, leaving 10 bases between. CDR1 and CDR2 from the germline V gene are SQVTM and ANQGSEA. The CDR3 is 13 residues long.

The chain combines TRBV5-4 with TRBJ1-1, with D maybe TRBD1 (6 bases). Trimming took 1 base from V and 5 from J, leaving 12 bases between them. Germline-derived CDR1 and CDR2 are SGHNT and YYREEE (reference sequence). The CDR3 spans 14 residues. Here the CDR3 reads CASSLFGGQTEAFF. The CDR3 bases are TGTGCCAGCAGCTTGTTCGGGGGGCAAACTGAAGCTTTCTTT. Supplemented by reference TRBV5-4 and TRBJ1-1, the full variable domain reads ETGVTQSPTHLIKTRGQQVTLRCSSQSGHNTVSWYQQALGQGPQFIFQYYREEENGRGNFPPRFSGLQFPNYSSELNVNALELDDSALYLCASSLFGGQTEAFFGQGTRLTVV.

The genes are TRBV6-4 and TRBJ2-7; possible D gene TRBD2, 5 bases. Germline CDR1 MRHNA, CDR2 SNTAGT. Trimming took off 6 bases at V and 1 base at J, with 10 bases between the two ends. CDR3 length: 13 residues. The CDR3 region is CASRGLASYEQYF. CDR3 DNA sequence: TGTGCCAGCAGAGGTCTAGCATCCTACGAGCAGTACTTC.

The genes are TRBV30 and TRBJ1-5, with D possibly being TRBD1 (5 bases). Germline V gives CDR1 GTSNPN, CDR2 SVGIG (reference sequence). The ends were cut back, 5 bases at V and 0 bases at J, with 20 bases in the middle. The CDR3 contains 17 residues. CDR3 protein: CAWGVDRGGYSNQPQHF. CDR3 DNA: TGTGCCTGGGGAGTCGACCGCGGGGGTTATAGCAATCAGCCCCAGCATTTT.

The CDR3 DNA sequence: TGTGCCAGCAGCCAGCAGGTCAATCAGCCCCAGCATTTT. Encoded protein: CASSQQVNQPQHF. This sequence joins TRBV3-1 (or the pseudogene TRBV3-2) and TRBJ1-5; D gene uncertain. CDR1 is LGHDT and CDR2 is YNNKEL in the germline V gene (reference sequence). The CDR3 has 13 amino acids. With 3 bases removed from V and 3 bases from J, the gap between germline ends came to 6 bases.

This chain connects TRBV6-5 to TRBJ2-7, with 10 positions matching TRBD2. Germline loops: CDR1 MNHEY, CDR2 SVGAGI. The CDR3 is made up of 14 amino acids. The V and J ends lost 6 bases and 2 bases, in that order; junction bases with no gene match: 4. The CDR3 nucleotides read TGTGCCAGCAGGACAGCGGGAGGGGCCTACGAGCAGTACTTC. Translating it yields CASRTAGGAYEQYF.

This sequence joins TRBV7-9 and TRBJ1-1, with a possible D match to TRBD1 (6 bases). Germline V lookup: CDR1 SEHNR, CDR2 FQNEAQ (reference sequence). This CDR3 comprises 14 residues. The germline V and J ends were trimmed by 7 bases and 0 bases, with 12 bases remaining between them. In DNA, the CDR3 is TGTGCCAGCACTCAGGGGTTTATGAACACTGAAGCTTTCTTT. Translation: CASTQGFMNTEAFF.

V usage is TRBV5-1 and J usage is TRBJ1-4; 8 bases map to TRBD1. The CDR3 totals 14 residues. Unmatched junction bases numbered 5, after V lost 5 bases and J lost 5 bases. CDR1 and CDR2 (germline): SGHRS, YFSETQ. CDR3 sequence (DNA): TGCGCCAGCAGTACCGGGACAGGAAATGAAAAACTGTTTTTT. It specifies CASSTGTGNEKLFF.

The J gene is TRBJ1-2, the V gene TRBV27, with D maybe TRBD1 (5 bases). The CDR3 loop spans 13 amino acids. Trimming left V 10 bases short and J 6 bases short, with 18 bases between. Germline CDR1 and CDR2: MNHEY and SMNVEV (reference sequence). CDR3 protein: CATLVPGYNGYTF. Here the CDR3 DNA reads TGTGCCACCCTCGTCCCAGGGTATAATGGCTACACCTTC.

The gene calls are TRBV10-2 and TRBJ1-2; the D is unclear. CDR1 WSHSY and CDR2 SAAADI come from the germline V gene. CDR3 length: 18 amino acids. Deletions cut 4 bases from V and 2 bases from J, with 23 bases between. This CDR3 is CASSGVGSEGSSNYGYTF. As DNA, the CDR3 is TGCGCCAGCAGTGGGGTGGGCAGCGAGGGCTCCTCAAACTATGGCTACACCTTC.

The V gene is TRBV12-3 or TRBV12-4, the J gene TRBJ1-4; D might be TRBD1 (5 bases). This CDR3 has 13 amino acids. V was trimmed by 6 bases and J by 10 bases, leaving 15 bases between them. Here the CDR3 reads CASRGQSDGKLFF. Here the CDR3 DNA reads TGTGCCAGCAGGGGGCAGTCCGATGGAAAACTGTTTTTT.

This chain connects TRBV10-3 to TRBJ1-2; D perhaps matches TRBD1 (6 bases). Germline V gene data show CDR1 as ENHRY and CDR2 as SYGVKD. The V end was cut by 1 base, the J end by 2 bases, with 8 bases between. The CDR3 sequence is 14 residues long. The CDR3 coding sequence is TGTGCCATCAGTGAGTTCCAGGGGAACTATGGCTACACCTTC. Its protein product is CAISEFQGNYGYTF.

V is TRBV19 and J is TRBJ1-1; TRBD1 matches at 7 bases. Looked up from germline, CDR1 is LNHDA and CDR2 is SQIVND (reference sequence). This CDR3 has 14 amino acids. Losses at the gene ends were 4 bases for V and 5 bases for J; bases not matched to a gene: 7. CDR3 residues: CASSTQGWGTEAFF. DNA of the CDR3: TGTGCCAGTAGTACACAGGGGTGGGGGACTGAAGCTTTCTTT.

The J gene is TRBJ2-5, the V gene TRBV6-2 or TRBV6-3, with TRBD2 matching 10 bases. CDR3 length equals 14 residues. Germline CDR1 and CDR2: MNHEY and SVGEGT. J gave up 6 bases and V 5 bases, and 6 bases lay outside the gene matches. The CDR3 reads CASSQAGGTQTQYF. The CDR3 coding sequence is TGTGCCAGCAGTCAAGCGGGGGGGACCCAGACCCAGTACTTC.

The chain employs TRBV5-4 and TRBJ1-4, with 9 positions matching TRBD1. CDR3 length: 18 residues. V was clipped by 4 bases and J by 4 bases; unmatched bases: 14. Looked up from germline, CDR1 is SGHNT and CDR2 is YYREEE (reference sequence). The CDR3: CASSEQGAASGINEKLFF. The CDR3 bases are TGTGCCAGCAGCGAACAGGGGGCGGCGTCCGGCATTAATGAAAAACTGTTTTTT. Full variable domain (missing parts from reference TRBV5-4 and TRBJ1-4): ETGVTQSPTHLIKTRGQQVTLRCSSQSGHNTVSWYQQALGQGPQFIFQYYREEENGRGNFPPRFSGLQFPNYSSELNVNALELDDSALYLCASSEQGAASGINEKLFFGSGTQLSVL.

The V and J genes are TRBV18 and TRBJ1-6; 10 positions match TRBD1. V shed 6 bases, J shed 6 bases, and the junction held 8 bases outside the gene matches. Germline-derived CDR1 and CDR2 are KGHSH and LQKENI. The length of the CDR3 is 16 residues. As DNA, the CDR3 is TGTGCCAGCTCTCCGGGACAGGGGTTGGGTAATTCACCCCTCCACTTT. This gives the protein CASSPGQGLGNSPLHF.

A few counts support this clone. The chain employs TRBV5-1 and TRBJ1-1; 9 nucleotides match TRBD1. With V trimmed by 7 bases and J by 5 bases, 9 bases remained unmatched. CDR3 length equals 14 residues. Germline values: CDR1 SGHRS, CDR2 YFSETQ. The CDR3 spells CASRTGQGTTEAFF. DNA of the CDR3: TGCGCCAGCCGGACGGGACAGGGAACAACTGAAGCTTTCTTT.